What follows is one TCR beta chain and its context. Its antigen is still unknown. The data stem from a study of shared clonotypes between healthy human individuals. Study information: Used for every donor were three CD4 naive, three CD4 memory, two CD8 naive and one CD8 memory plate.

Findings and limits, study-wide: Of the naive CD4 clonotypes, approximately 5% were shared across several donors. The sole specimen, blood, was sampled, and tissue repertoires likely differ.

Using immunoSEQ multiplex PCR, the repertoire was profiled, and TCRdb retains in-frame clones only, with some absent. The top ten clones hold about 0.11% of a sample with fewer than 700,000 clones, about 95% of them seen once. Germline V gives CDR1 ENHRY, CDR2 SYGVKD. The V end was cut by 2 bases, the J end by 1 base, with 17 bases between. This CDR3 is built from 17 residues. In the naive CD8 group, cells lacked CD45RO and were positively selected for CCR7, so terminally differentiated effector memory CD45RA+ cells were left out. The specimen was naive CD8+ T cells sorted from blood. The sequence derives from a woman in her twenties or thirties in good health. J is TRBJ1-1 and V is TRBV10-3; possibly TRBD1 for D (6 bases). The CDR3 spells CAISEPTGGTENTEAFF. For the CDR3, the DNA is TGTGCCATCAGTGAGCCGACAGGCGGGACGGAGAACACTGAAGCTTTCTTT.